One and the same sample provided the 3 T cell receptor beta chains below, sequenced in a study of CD8+ T cells in alopecia areata. As the sequencing template, cDNA was produced by extracting RNA and reverse transcribing it. Measured with immunoSEQ multiplex PCR; TCRdb has only the in-frame clones, and not every one. The data contain roughly 150,000 clones, 50% to 65% of them singletons. The sample taken for sequencing was CD4+ T cells sorted from blood. These receptors were taken from a human donor in good health.

There are a few counts of this clone. The chain has TRBV7-2 and TRBJ2-2; no clear D gene. The CDR3 has 13 residues. The ends were cut back, 5 bases at V and 2 bases at J, with 6 bases in the middle. Germline V gene sequence: CDR1 SGHTA, CDR2 FQGNSA. CDR3 in DNA: TGTGCCAGCAGCCTCGATAACACCGGGGAGCTGTTTTTT. Protein sequence: CASSLDNTGELFF.

This rearrangement joins TRBV29-1 to TRBJ2-7, with D possibly being TRBD2 (5 bases). Trimming took 7 bases from V and 7 from J, leaving 11 bases between them. From germline, CDR1 is SQVTM and CDR2 ANQGSEA. The CDR3 consists of 10 residues. CDR3 DNA: TGCAGCGCCCGGGGAGATGAGCAGTACTTC. The encoded protein is CSARGDEQYF.

This clone has more than one count but fewer than ten. This chain uses TRBV29-1 with TRBJ2-3, with 11 bases that match TRBD2. The CDR3 length is 12 residues. J gave up 3 bases and V 7 bases, and 0 bases lay outside the gene matches. Germline CDR1 reads SQVTM; CDR2 reads ANQGSEA. The CDR3 sequence is CSGLAGTDTQYF. The CDR3, as DNA: TGCAGCGGACTAGCGGGGACAGATACGCAGTATTTT.